This T cell receptor (beta chain) was identified during a study of cytomegalovirus exposure and HLA in healthy donors. The PCR made use of 60 Vbeta and 13 Jbeta primers. The method was immunoSEQ multiplex PCR; TCRdb's version includes in-frame clones alone and lacks a portion of them. The table shows about 190,000 clones, with more than 9.5% occurring only once. The CDR3 runs to 16 residues. Germline lookup yields CDR1 SGHTA and CDR2 FQGNSA. V shed 0 bases and J 5 bases; nucleotides not matched to a gene: 8. Each donor was healthy, and each was a bone marrow donor. A remark on this clone: The antigen is not known.

Findings of the study overall: Most likely, a cluster of highly shared sequence variants arose as a sequencing artifact. Being productive about 87% or about 30% of the time was typical of most TCR beta V segments in an earlier analysis. Association of a missense DCLRE1C variant with TCR beta V- and J-gene trimming was reported in a later analysis.

Source material: PBMCs. The chain uses TRBV7-2 and TRBJ2-5; the match to TRBD1 covers 8 bases. The TCR comes from a man in his fifties or sixties in good health and CMV-seropositive. The DNA of the CDR3 is TGTGCCAGCAGCTTAGCCTTGCAGGGGGCAGGGGAGACCCAGTACTTC. Its translation: CASSLALQGAGETQYF.